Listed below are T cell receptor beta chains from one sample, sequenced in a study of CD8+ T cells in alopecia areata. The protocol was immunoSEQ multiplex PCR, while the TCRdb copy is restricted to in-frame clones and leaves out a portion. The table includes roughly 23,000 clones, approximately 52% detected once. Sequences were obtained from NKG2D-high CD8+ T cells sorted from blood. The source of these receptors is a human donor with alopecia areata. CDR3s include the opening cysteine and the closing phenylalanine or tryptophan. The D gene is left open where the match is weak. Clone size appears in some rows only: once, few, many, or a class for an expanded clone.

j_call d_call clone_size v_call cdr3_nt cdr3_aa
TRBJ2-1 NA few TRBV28 TGTGCCAGCAGTTCCGCGCCGGATAAGTTCTTC CASSSAPDKFF
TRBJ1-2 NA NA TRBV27 TGTGCCAGCAGTTCCCAGGAGACTATGGGCTACACCTTC CASSSQETMGYTF
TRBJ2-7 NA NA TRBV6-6 TGTGCCAGCGGAACCTGGGAGCAGTACTTC CASGTWEQYF
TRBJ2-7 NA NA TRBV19 TGTGCCAGCTCCGCGGGGCATGGCTACGAGCAGTACTTC CASSAGHGYEQYF
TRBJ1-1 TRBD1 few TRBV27 TGTGCCAGCAGCTACAGGGGGAAGTCGCCTGAAGCTTTCTTT CASSYRGKSPEAFF
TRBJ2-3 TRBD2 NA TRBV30 TGTGCCTGGAGTCAAGGACTAGGCGGTACAGATACGCAGTATTTT CAWSQGLGGTDTQYF
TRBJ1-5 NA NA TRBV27 TGTGCCAGTAAGACTCTGGATAGCAATCAGCCCCAGCATTTT CASKTLDSNQPQHF
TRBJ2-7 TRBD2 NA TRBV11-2 TGTGCCAGCGGCGAAGCTAGCGGGGACGCCTACGAGCAGTACTTC CASGEASGDAYEQYF
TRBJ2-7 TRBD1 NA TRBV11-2 TGTGCCAGCAGCCCCACCGGGACAGGGGGAATCGAGCAGTACTTC CASSPTGTGGIEQYF
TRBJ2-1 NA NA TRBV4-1 TGCGCCAGCAGCCAAGTAAAAGGGTACAATGAGCAGTTCTTC CASSQVKGYNEQFF
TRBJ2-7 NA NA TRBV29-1 TGCAGCGTTGATGAGGACGAGAGCCCCTACGAGCAGTACTTC CSVDEDESPYEQYF
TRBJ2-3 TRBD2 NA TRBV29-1 TGCAGCGCCGCTGGCGGGAGGGCCGAGTCAGATACGCAGTATTTT CSAAGGRAESDTQYF
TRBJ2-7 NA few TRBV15 TGTGCCACCAGCAGAGATCGACCGCCGTCCTACGAGCAGTACTTC CATSRDRPPSYEQYF
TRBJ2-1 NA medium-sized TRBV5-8 TGTGCCAGCAGCATCACCCCGGGACTCCCCTCCTACAATGAGCAGTTCTTC CASSITPGLPSYNEQFF
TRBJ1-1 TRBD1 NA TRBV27 TGTGCCAGCAGTTTAGGGACAGGGGCGAACACTGAAGCTTTCTTT CASSLGTGANTEAFF
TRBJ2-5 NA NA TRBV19 TGTGCCAGTAGTATAGTGCTGGAAGGGAAAGCACAAGAGACCCAGTACTTC CASSIVLEGKAQETQYF
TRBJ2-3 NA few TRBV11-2 TGTGCCAGCAGCCCGATAGGGGCAGATACGCAGTATTTT CASSPIGADTQYF
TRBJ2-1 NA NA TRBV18 TGTGCCAGCTCACCACCCGGGCGAGGACACTACCTCTACAATGAGCAGTTCTTC CASSPPGRGHYLYNEQFF
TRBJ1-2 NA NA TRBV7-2 TGTGCCAGCACCCATCGGGCCAACTATGGCTACACCTTC CASTHRANYGYTF
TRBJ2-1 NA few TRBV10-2 TGCGCCAGCAGTGAAGGGGTCGGTGAGCAGTTCTTC CASSEGVGEQFF
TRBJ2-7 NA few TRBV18 TGTGCCAGCTCACCACAGGGCCGGGACTACGAGCAGTACTTC CASSPQGRDYEQYF
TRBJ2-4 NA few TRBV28 TGTGCCAGCAGTTCCCGGGACTGGCTAGCCAAAAACATTCAGTACTTC CASSSRDWLAKNIQYF
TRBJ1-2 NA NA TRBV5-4 TGTGCCAGCACCGACCCCTTTGAGGCAGGGGACGTCTATGGCTACACCTTC CASTDPFEAGDVYGYTF
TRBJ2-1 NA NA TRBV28 TGTGCCAGCAGTTTAGCTAGCCGGGTCAATGAGCAGTTCTTC CASSLASRVNEQFF
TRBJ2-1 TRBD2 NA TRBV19 TGTGCCAGTAGTATTACTAGCGGGGACTTCGATGAGCAGTTCTTC CASSITSGDFDEQFF
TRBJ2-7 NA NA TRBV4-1 TGCGCCAGCAGCCAAGATCGGCCAGGGGACGAGCAGTACTTC CASSQDRPGDEQYF
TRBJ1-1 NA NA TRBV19 TGTGCCAGTAGTATCGGACGGACTGAAGCTTTCTTT CASSIGRTEAFF
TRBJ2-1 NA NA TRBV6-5 TGTGCCAGCAGAAGTGGGGGCAATGAGCAGTTCTTC CASRSGGNEQFF
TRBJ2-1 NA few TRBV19 TGTGCCAGTAGTAGGGCAGACAATGAGCAGTTCTTC CASSRADNEQFF
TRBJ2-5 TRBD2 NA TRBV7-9 TGTGCCAGCAGCTTAGGGAGCGGGGAAGAGACCCAGTACTTC CASSLGSGEETQYF
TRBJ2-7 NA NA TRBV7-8 TGTGCCAGCAGCTTCCGCGTCGAGCAGTACTTC CASSFRVEQYF
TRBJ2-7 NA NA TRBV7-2 TGTGCCAGCAGCCCCGGCCGGAGTCCCTACGAGCAGTACTTC CASSPGRSPYEQYF
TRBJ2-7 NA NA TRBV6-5 TGTGCCAGCAGTTTACAGAGAACAAGGAGCTCCTACGAGCAGTACTTC CASSLQRTRSSYEQYF
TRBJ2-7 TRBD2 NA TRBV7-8 TGTGCCAGCAGCCTTGGACTAGCGGGAGTCGAGCAGTACTTC CASSLGLAGVEQYF
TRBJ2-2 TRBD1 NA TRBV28 TGTGCCAGCAGTTCCTGGGGACAGCTTAACACCGGGGAGCTGTTTTTT CASSSWGQLNTGELFF
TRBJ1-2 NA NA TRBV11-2 TGTGCCAGCAGCTGGCTTAAGGACTTCTATGGCTACACCTTC CASSWLKDFYGYTF
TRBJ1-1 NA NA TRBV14 TGTGCCAGCAGCCCCTCCGGGGCCGAGGCTTTCTTT CASSPSGAEAFF
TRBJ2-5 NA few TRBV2 TGTGCCAGCAGTGATTTAGGAGACCGGTCCCAAGAGACCCAGTACTTC CASSDLGDRSQETQYF
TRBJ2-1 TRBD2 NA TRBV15 TGTGCCACCAGCAGGGAGACTAGCCTCAGGGATGAGCAGTTCTTC CATSRETSLRDEQFF
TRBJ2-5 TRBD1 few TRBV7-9 TGTGCCAGCAGCTTACTAGGGGGCGGCGAGACCCAGTACTTC CASSLLGGGETQYF
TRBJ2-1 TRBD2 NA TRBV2 TGTGCCAGCACCAAAAAGCGGGGCCTGGGGAATGAGCAGTTCTTC CASTKKRGLGNEQFF
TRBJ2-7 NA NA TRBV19 TGTGCCAGTAGTCTGTTTAGGATTCGTGCTTTAGACGAGCAGTACTTC CASSLFRIRALDEQYF
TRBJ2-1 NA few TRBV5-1 TGCGCCAGCAGCTTTTCTTTCAATGAGCAGTTCTTC CASSFSFNEQFF